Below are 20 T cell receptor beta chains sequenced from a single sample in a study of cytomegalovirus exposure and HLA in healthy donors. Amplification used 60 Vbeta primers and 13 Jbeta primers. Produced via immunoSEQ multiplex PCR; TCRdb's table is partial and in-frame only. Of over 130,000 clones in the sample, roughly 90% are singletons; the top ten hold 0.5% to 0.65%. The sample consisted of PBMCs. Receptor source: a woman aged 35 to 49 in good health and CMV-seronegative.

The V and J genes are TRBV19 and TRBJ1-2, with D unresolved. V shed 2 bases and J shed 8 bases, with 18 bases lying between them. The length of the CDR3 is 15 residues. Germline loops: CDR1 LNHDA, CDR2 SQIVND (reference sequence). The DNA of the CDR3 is TGTGCCAGTAGTATACCCTGGGCCTCCCCCGACGGCTACACCTTC. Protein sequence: CASSIPWASPDGYTF.

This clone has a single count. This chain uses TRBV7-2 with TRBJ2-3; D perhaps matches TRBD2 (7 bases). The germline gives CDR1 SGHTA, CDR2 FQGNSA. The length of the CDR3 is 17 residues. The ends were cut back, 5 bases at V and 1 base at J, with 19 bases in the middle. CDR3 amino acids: CASSTRLGGVGTDTQYF. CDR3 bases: TGTGCCAGCAGCACCCGACTAGGGGGGGTTGGCACAGATACGCAGTATTTT.

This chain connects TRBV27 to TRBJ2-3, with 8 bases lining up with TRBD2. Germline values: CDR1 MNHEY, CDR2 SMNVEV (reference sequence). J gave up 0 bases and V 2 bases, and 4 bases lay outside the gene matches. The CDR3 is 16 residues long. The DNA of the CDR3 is TGTGCCAGCAGTTTACTAGCGGGTAGGAGCACAGATACGCAGTATTTT. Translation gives CASSLLAGRSTDTQYF.

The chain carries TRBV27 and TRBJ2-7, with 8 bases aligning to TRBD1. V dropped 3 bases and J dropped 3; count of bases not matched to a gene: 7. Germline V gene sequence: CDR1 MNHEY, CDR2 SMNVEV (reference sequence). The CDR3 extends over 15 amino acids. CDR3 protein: CASSFEYRGDYEQYF. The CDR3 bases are TGTGCCAGCAGTTTCGAATACAGGGGGGACTACGAGCAGTACTTC.

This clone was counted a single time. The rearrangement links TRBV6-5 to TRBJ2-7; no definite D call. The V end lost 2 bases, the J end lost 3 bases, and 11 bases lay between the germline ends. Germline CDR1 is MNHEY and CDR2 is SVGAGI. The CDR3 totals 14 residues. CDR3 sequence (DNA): TGTGCCAGCAGTTACAAAGCAACCCTCTACGAGCAGTACTTC. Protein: CASSYKATLYEQYF.

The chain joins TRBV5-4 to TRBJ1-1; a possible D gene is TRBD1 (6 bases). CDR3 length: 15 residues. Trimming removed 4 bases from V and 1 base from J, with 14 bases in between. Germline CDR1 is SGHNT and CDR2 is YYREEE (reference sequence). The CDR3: CASSPGTPGNTEAFF. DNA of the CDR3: TGTGCCAGCAGCCCCGGGACACCCGGGAACACTGAAGCTTTCTTT.

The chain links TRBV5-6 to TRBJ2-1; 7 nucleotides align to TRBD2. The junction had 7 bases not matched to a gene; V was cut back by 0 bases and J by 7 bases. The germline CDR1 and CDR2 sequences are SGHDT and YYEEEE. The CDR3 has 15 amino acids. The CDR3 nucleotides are TGTGCCAGCAGCTTGGTTCCAGCGGGAAGGAATGAGCAGTTCTTC. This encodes CASSLVPAGRNEQFF.

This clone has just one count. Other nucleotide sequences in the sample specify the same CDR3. The CDR3 sequence: CASSPLAAPTKQYF. CDR3 DNA: TGTGCCAGCAGTCCCCTGGCAGCACCAACTAAGCAGTACTTC. V gene TRBV27 combines with J gene TRBJ2-7; unclear D gene. The V gene lost 5 bases and the J gene lost 8 bases, with 19 bases spanning the gap. Germline V gives CDR1 MNHEY, CDR2 SMNVEV (reference sequence). The CDR3 is 14 amino acids.

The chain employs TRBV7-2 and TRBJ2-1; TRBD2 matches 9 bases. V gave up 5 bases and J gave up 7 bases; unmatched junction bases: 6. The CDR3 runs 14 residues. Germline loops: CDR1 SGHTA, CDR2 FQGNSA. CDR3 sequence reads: CASSPGLAQNEQFF. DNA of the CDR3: TGTGCCAGCAGCCCCGGACTAGCGCAAAATGAGCAGTTCTTC. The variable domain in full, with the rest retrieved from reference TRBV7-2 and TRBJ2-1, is GAGVSQSPSNKVTEKGKDVELRCDPISGHTALYWYRQSLGQGLEFLIYFQGNSAPDKSGLPSDRFSAERTGGSVSTLTIQRTQQEDSAVYLCASSPGLAQNEQFFGPGTRLTVL.

CDR3 region: CASSLAGANVLTF. The CDR3 nucleotides are TGTGCCAGCAGTTTAGCTGGGGCCAACGTCCTGACTTTC. The gene calls are TRBV6-5 and TRBJ2-6, with D unclear. The CDR3 runs 13 residues. V gave up 4 bases and J gave up 2 bases, with 3 bases separating them. Germline values: CDR1 MNHEY, CDR2 SVGAGI.

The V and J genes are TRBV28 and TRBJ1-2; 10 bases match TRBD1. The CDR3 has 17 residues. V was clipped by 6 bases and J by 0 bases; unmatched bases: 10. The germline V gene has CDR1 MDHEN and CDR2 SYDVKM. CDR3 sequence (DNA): TGTGCCAGCAGCCGCGCTATCGGACAGGGGGCTAACTATGGCTACACCTTC. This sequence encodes CASSRAIGQGANYGYTF.

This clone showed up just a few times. CDR3 region: CASLGHLGHYEQYF. DNA for the CDR3: TGTGCCAGCCTGGGACACCTGGGGCACTACGAGCAGTACTTC. The chain has TRBV28 and TRBJ2-7, with D possibly being TRBD1 (6 bases). V lost 8 bases to trimming and J lost 3 bases, with 17 bases between them. The CDR3 contains 14 residues. The germline gives CDR1 MDHEN, CDR2 SYDVKM.

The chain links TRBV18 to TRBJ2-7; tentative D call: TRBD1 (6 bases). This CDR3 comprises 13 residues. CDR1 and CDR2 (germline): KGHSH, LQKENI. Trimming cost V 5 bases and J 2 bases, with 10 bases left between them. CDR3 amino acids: CASSGGQPYEQYF. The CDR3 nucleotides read TGTGCCAGCTCAGGCGGACAGCCCTACGAGCAGTACTTC.

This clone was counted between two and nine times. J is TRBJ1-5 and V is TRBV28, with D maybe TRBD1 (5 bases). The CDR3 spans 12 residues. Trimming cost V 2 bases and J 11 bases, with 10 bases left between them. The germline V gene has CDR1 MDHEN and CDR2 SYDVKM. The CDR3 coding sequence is TGTGCCAGCAGTTTACCGGGGGAAACCCAGCATTTT. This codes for CASSLPGETQHF. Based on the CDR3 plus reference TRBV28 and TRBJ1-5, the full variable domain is DVKVTQSSRYLVKRTGEKVFLECVQDMDHENMFWYRQDPGLGLRLIYFSYDVKMKEKGDIPEGYSVSREKKERFSLILESASTNQTSMYLCASSLPGETQHFGDGTRLSIL.

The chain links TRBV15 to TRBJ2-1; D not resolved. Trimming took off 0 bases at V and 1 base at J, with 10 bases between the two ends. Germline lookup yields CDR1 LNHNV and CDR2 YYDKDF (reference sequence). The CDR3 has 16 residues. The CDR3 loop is CATSRDHSTSYNEQFF. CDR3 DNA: TGTGCCACCAGCAGAGATCACAGCACTTCCTACAATGAGCAGTTCTTC. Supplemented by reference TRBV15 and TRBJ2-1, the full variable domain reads DAMVIQNPRYQVTQFGKPVTLSCSQTLNHNVMYWYQQKSSQAPKLLFHYYDKDFNNEADTPDNFQSRRPNTSFCFLDIRSPGLGDTAMYLCATSRDHSTSYNEQFFGPGTRLTVL.

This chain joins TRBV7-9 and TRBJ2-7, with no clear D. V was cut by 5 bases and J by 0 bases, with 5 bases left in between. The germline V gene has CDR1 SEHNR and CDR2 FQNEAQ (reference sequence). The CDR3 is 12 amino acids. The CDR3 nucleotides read TGTGCCAGCAGCCCCAGCTCCTACGAGCAGTACTTC. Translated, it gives CASSPSSYEQYF.

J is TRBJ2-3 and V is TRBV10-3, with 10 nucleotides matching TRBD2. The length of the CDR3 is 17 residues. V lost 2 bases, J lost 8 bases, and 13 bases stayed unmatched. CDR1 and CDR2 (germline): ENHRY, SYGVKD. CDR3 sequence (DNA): TGTGCCATCAGTGAGGCTCACTCTAGCGGGAGACTCGGTACGCAGTATTTT. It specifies CAISEAHSSGRLGTQYF.

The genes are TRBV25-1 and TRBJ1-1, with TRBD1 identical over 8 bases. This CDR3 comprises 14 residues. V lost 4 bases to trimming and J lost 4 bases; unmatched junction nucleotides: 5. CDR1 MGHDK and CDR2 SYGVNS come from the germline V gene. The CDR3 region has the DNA TGTGCCAGCAGTGCGGCAGGGGGCGTCACTGAAGCTTTCTTT. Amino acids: CASSAAGGVTEAFF.

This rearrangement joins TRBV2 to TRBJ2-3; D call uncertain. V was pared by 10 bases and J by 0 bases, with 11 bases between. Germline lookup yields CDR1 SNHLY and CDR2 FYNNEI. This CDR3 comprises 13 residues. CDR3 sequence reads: CAIYLGSTDTQYF. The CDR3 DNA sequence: TGTGCCATCTATCTCGGGAGCACAGATACGCAGTATTTT.

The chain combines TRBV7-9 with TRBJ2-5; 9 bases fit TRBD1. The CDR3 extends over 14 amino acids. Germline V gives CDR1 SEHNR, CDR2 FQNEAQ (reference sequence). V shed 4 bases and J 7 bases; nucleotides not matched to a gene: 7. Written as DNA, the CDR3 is TGTGCCAGCAGCTACTCCGACAGGGGGGGGACCCAGTACTTC. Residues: CASSYSDRGGTQYF.